This TCR beta chain was identified during a study of blood T cell repertoires in COVID-19. About the study: Whether acute or convalescent, the COVID-19 samples came from the United States, Italy and Spain.

As originally analysed: Estimation of nucleated cell counts was performed using reference gene primer amplification. Profiled with immunoSEQ multiplex PCR; TCRdb holds only in-frame clones, not every one. V, J and clone size reflect that table, while D and trimming were determined from the DNA. The repertoire holds some 250,000 clones, about 89% seen once, with approximately 1.2% in the top ten. Participants spanned ages about 18 to 100 years and resided in 20 to 30 US areas. Trimming removed 3 bases from V and 5 bases from J, with 20 bases in between. This CDR3 region has 17 residues. The germline V gene has CDR1 LNHDA and CDR2 SQIVND (reference sequence).

The sample taken for sequencing was PBMCs or T cells enriched from blood (not recorded which). The sequence came from a human donor in a cohort exposed to, infected with or recovered from COVID-19 (not recorded which). The donor label of this sample is uncertain. The V gene is TRBV19, the J gene TRBJ2-1, with D possibly matching TRBD2 (5 bases). In DNA, the CDR3 is TGTGCCAGTAGTATCGGGTTAGGAAGCGAGGGCAACAATGAGCAGTTCTTC. Translated: CASSIGLGSEGNNEQFF. Based on the CDR3 plus reference TRBV19 and TRBJ2-1, the full variable domain is DGGITQSPKYLFRKEGQNVTLSCEQNLNHDAMYWYRQDPGQGLRLIYYSQIVNDFQKGDIAEGYSVSREKKESFPLTVTSAQKNPTAFYLCASSIGLGSEGNNEQFFGPGTRLTVL.